These 24 T cell receptor beta chains were all obtained from the same sample, sequenced in a study of blood T cell repertoires in COVID-19. Generated by immunoSEQ multiplex PCR, the TCRdb table keeps only in-frame clones and is missing some. This sample carries roughly 340,000 clones, around 92% of them seen once, and the ten largest clones take about 3%. Sequenced material: peripheral blood. The source of these receptors is a woman in her twenties or thirties with COVID-19, enrolled during active disease.

CDR3 protein: CASSVQSNQPQHF. Here the CDR3 DNA reads TGTGCCAGCAGCGTCCAGAGCAATCAGCCCCAGCATTTT. V usage is TRBV9 and J usage is TRBJ1-5; D is uncertain. This CDR3 spans 13 amino acids. Germline CDR1 is SGDLS and CDR2 is YYNGEE. Trimming stripped 2 bases from V and 1 base from J, with 4 bases between.

This chain links TRBV10-3 with TRBJ1-4; TRBD1 matches at 9 bases. CDR1 is ENHRY, CDR2 SYGVKD, per germline. The CDR3 extends over 16 amino acids. Trimming at V came to 4 bases and at J to 0 bases, leaving 3 bases not matched to a gene. The CDR3 loop is CAISGGQGSTNEKLFF. The CDR3 coding sequence is TGTGCCATCAGTGGGGGACAGGGCTCAACTAATGAAAAACTGTTTTTT.

The chain couples TRBV5-6 to TRBJ2-1, with a weak D call TRBD1 (6 bases). CDR3 length equals 15 residues. CDR1 SGHDT and CDR2 YYEEEE come from the germline V gene. Trimming took 2 bases from V and 9 from J, leaving 18 bases between them. DNA of the CDR3: TGTGCCAGCAGCTTACTCAGGGGTACGCGCGGTGAGCAGTTCTTC. Protein sequence: CASSLLRGTRGEQFF.

The chain couples TRBV7-9 to TRBJ2-7; 8 positions agree with TRBD2. After removal of 5 bases from V and 5 bases from J, the junction contained 11 bases not matched to a gene. The length of the CDR3 is 15 residues. The germline CDR1 and CDR2 sequences are SEHNR and FQNEAQ (reference sequence). CDR3 sequence (DNA): TGTGCCAGCAGCCTCCCGGGACTAGGCGTCGACGAGCAGTACTTC. It translates to CASSLPGLGVDEQYF. Complete variable domain (other parts from reference TRBV7-9 and TRBJ2-7): DTGVSQNPRHKITKRGQNVTFRCDPISEHNRLYWYRQTLGQGPEFLTYFQNEAQLEKSRLLSDRFSAERPKGSFSTLEIQRTEQGDSAMYLCASSLPGLGVDEQYFGPGTRLTVT.

The chain has TRBV4-1 and TRBJ2-1; no definite D call. Trimming took off 1 base at V and 7 bases at J, with 11 bases between the two ends. The CDR3 sequence is 14 residues long. From germline, CDR1 is MGHRA and CDR2 YSYEKL. The CDR3 protein is CASSQGVIRNEQFF. The DNA of the CDR3 is TGCGCCAGCAGCCAAGGCGTGATTCGAAATGAGCAGTTCTTC.

The chain carries TRBV29-1 and TRBJ2-1, with TRBD1 as a possible D gene (5 bases). Trimming pared 3 bases from V and 15 bases from J, leaving 12 bases between. The CDR3 runs to 10 residues. Germline CDR1 is SQVTM and CDR2 is ANQGSEA. For the CDR3, the DNA is TGCAGCGTTGAGGGGCAGGGTGGGTTCTTC. It specifies CSVEGQGGFF.

This chain uses TRBV7-8 with TRBJ1-4; D not certain. Germline CDR1 reads SGHVS; CDR2 reads FQNEAQ. The CDR3 extends over 16 amino acids. V lost 6 bases, J lost 0 bases, and 14 bases lay in between. The CDR3 protein is CASRHGRVATNEKLFF. CDR3 DNA sequence: TGTGCCAGCAGACATGGGAGGGTCGCAACTAATGAAAAACTGTTTTTT.

This chain joins TRBV6-5 and TRBJ2-3, with 9 bases lining up with TRBD2. The CDR3 extends over 14 amino acids. V shed 5 bases and J 5 bases; nucleotides not matched to a gene: 5. CDR1 and CDR2 from the germline V gene are MNHEY and SVGAGI. The CDR3 DNA sequence: TGTGCCAGCAGTATAGCGGGAGTGGGAGATACGCAGTATTTT. This encodes CASSIAGVGDTQYF.

V gene TRBV28 combines with J gene TRBJ1-6; D unclear. V gave up 3 bases and J gave up 0 bases, with 9 bases separating them. CDR3 length: 16 amino acids. Per germline, CDR1 MDHEN and CDR2 SYDVKM. DNA for the CDR3: TGTGCCAGCAGTTTTAAAGGGAGCTCCTATAATTCACCCCTCCACTTT. Translation: CASSFKGSSYNSPLHF.

This chain connects TRBV27 to TRBJ2-1; D is perhaps TRBD2 (6 bases). CDR3 length: 14 amino acids. V was trimmed by 6 bases and J by 6 bases, leaving 15 bases between them. CDR1 is MNHEY, CDR2 SMNVEV, per germline (reference sequence). CDR3 residues: CASRPVGGLNEQFF. CDR3 nucleotides: TGTGCCAGCAGACCAGTGGGAGGTCTCAATGAGCAGTTCTTC.

This rearrangement joins TRBV7-2 to TRBJ1-5; D is uncertain. Trimming removed 3 bases at V and 6 bases at J, with 9 bases between. CDR3 length equals 13 residues. In germline, CDR1 is SGHTA, CDR2 FQGNSA. This CDR3 is CASSFSVIQPQHF. CDR3 in DNA: TGTGCCAGCAGCTTTAGCGTTATTCAGCCCCAGCATTTT.

CDR3 sequence: CASSYSMWERGGYNEQFF. The CDR3 coding sequence is TGTGCCAGCAGTTACTCGATGTGGGAGCGGGGGGGGTACAATGAGCAGTTCTTC. V and J are TRBV6-2 or TRBV6-3 and TRBJ2-1; 10 bases fit TRBD2. The CDR3 spans 18 residues. Germline loops: CDR1 MNHEY, CDR2 SVGEGT. The V and J ends lost 0 bases and 4 bases, in that order; junction bases with no gene match: 9.

J is TRBJ2-7 and V is TRBV9, with D unclear. Trimming removed 4 bases at V and 0 bases at J, with 8 bases between. Per the germline V gene, CDR1 is SGDLS and CDR2 is YYNGEE. CDR3 length: 13 amino acids. CDR3 region: CASSPGYSYEQYV. The DNA for the CDR3 is TGTGCCAGCAGCCCAGGTTACTCCTACGAGCAGTACGTC.

This chain uses TRBV10-2 with TRBJ2-2; the match to TRBD2 covers 12 bases. This CDR3 region has 15 residues. V lost 7 bases to trimming and J lost 7 bases; unmatched junction nucleotides: 7. Germline lookup yields CDR1 WSHSY and CDR2 SAAADI. This chain's CDR3 is CASTTRTSGDGELFF. CDR3 nucleotides: TGCGCCAGCACTACCCGGACTAGCGGGGACGGGGAGCTGTTTTTT.

V and J are TRBV24-1 and TRBJ2-3; TRBD1 might be the D (5 bases). Trimming shortened V by 5 bases and J by 2 bases, and 25 bases separated the two germline ends. The CDR3 contains 19 residues. Germline-derived CDR1 and CDR2 are KGHDR and SFDVKD. The chain's CDR3 is CATSVPGRTQSQNTDTQYF. CDR3 bases: TGTGCCACCAGTGTTCCAGGGCGAACACAGAGTCAAAACACAGATACGCAGTATTTT.

The chain is built from TRBV15 and TRBJ1-5, with 7 bases lining up with TRBD1. V was clipped by 0 bases and J by 5 bases; unmatched bases: 4. This CDR3 is built from 15 residues. Germline V gives CDR1 LNHNV, CDR2 YYDKDF (reference sequence). The CDR3 DNA follows: TGTGCCACCAGCAGAGATATAACAGGGGATCAGCCCCAGCATTTT. Its protein product is CATSRDITGDQPQHF.

The genes are TRBV7-9 and TRBJ2-7; 12 nucleotides align to TRBD2. The CDR3 has 18 residues. Unmatched junction bases numbered 14, after V lost 4 bases and J lost 4 bases. Looked up from germline, CDR1 is SEHNR and CDR2 is FQNEAQ (reference sequence). Written as DNA, the CDR3 is TGTGCCAGCAGCTCCGTCACACTGACTAGCGGGGGTGAATACGAGCAGTACTTC. Encoded protein: CASSSVTLTSGGEYEQYF.

This sequence joins TRBV9 and TRBJ2-3, with D unclear. The CDR3 is 13 amino acids. Germline CDR1 is SGDLS and CDR2 is YYNGEE. V lost 0 bases and J lost 3, with 5 bases in between. The CDR3 DNA reads TGTGCCAGCAGCGTAGCCCCGACAGATACGCAGTATTTT. Amino acid sequence: CASSVAPTDTQYF.

The sample holds one count of this clone. The V and J genes are TRBV5-1 and TRBJ2-2, with D possibly matching TRBD1 (6 bases). V lost 3 bases and J lost 6, with 12 bases in between. Germline V gene lookup returns CDR1 SGHRS and CDR2 YFSETQ. The CDR3 is made up of 14 amino acids. CDR3 residues: CASSWGPFPGELFF. The CDR3 nucleotides read TGCGCCAGCAGCTGGGGGCCTTTTCCCGGGGAGCTGTTTTTT.

In this sample, this clone turned up once. The rearrangement joins TRBV6-5 to TRBJ1-5; D call uncertain. V shed 4 bases and J shed 7 bases, with 8 bases lying between them. This CDR3 has 12 amino acids. Germline loops: CDR1 MNHEY, CDR2 SVGAGI. This CDR3 reads CASSSPGQPQHF. The CDR3 nucleotides are TGTGCCAGCAGTTCCCCGGGACAGCCCCAGCATTTT.

This clone has only a few counts. The sample has other DNA sequences that encode this CDR3 too. This rearrangement joins TRBV10-3 to TRBJ2-5; 8 bases are shared with TRBD1. Per the germline V gene, CDR1 is ENHRY and CDR2 is SYGVKD. V lost 6 bases, J lost 5 bases, and 5 bases stayed unmatched. The CDR3 is made up of 13 amino acids. DNA of the CDR3: TGTGCCATCAGCGACAGGGGAGGCGAGACCCAGTACTTC. Protein: CAISDRGGETQYF.

The rearrangement uses TRBV29-1 and TRBJ2-1; 8 bases match TRBD2. The CDR3 runs to 14 residues. Germline CDR1 reads SQVTM; CDR2 reads ANQGSEA. Germline trimming cut 4 bases from V and 7 bases from J; bases unmatched to any gene: 9. CDR3 DNA: TGCAGCGTTGGGGGCAGCGGGAGTGGGAATGAGCAGTTCTTC. As protein: CSVGGSGSGNEQFF.

The V call is TRBV7-6, the J call TRBJ2-3; 8 bases align to TRBD2. The germline V gene encodes CDR1 SGHVS and CDR2 FNYEAQ. The CDR3 is 15 residues long. After removal of 1 base from V and 8 bases from J, the junction contained 8 bases not matched to a gene. The CDR3 region is CASSLGAGARGTQYF. The CDR3 DNA reads TGTGCCAGCAGCTTAGGAGCGGGGGCGAGAGGTACGCAGTATTTT.

The V and J genes are TRBV7-2 and TRBJ2-2; 9 bases match TRBD2. This CDR3 is built from 16 residues. The ends lost 1 base at V and 5 bases at J; junction bases unmatched: 5. Germline values: CDR1 SGHTA, CDR2 FQGNSA. The CDR3 reads CASSLGLAGGTGELFF. CDR3 nucleotides: TGTGCCAGCAGCTTAGGCCTTGCGGGGGGGACCGGGGAGCTGTTTTTT.